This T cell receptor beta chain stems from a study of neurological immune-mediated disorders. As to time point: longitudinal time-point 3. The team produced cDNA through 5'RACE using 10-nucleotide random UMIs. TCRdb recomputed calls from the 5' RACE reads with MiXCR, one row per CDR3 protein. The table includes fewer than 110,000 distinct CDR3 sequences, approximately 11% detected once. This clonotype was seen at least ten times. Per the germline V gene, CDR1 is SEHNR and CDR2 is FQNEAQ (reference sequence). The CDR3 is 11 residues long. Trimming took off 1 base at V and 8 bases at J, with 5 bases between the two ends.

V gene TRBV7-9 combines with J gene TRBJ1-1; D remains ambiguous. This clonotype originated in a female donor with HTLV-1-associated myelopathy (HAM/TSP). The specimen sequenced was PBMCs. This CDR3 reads CASSLVQEAFF. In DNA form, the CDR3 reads TGTGCCAGCAGCTTAGTCCAGGAAGCTTTCTTT.